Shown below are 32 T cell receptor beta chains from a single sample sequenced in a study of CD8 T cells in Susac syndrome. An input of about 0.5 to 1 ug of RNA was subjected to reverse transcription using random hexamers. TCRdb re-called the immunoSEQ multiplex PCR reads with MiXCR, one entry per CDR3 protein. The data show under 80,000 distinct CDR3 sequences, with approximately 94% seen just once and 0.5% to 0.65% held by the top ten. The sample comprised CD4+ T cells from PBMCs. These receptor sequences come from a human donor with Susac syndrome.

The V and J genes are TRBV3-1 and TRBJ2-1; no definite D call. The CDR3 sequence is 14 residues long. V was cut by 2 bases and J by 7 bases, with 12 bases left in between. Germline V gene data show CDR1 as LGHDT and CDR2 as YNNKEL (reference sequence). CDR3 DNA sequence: TGTGCCAGCAGCCAAACACCCAGTTTTAATGAGCAGTTCTTC. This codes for CASSQTPSFNEQFF.

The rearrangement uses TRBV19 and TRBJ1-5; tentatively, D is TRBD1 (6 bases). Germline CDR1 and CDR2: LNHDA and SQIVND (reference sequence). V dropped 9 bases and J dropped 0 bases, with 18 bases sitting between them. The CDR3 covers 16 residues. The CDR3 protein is CASRRTVDYSNQPQHF. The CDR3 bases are TGTGCCAGCCGTCGGACAGTAGATTATAGCAATCAGCCCCAGCATTTT.

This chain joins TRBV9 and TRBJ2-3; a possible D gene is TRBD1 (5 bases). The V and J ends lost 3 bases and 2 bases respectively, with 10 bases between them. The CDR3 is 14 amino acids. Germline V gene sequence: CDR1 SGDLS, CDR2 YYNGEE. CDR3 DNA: TGTGCCAGCAGCGGCGCAGGGAACACAGATACGCAGTATTTT. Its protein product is CASSGAGNTDTQYF.

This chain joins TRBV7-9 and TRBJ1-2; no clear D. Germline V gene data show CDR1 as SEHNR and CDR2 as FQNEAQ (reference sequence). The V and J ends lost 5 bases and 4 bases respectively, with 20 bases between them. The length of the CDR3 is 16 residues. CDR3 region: CASSRLGSSGIYGYTF. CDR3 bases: TGTGCCAGCAGCCGACTAGGTAGCTCCGGGATCTATGGCTACACCTTC.

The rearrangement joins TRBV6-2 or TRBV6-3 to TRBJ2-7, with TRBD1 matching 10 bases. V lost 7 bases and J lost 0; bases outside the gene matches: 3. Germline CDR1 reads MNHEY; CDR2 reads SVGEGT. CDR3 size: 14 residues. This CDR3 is CASMGQGTSYEQYF. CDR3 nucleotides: TGTGCCAGCATGGGACAGGGGACCTCCTACGAGCAGTACTTC.

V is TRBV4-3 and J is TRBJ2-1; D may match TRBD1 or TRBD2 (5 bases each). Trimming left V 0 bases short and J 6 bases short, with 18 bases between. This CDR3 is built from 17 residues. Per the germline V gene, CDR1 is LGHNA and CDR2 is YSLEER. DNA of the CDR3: TGCGCCAGCAGCCAAGACGCAGGAGCCAGAGGGGCCAATGAGCAGTTCTTC. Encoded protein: CASSQDAGARGANEQFF.

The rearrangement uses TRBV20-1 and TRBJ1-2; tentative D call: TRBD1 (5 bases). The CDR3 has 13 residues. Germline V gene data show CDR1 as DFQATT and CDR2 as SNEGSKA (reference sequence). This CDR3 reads CSGGADDGYGYTF. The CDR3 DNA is TGCAGCGGGGGAGCGGACGACGGCTATGGCTACACCTTC.

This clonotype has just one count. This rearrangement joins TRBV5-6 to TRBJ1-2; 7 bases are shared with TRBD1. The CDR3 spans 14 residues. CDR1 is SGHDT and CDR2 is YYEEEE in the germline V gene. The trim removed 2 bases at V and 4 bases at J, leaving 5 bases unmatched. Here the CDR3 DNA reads TGTGCCAGCAGCTTCTGGGACAGAATCTATGGCTACACCTTC. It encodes CASSFWDRIYGYTF.

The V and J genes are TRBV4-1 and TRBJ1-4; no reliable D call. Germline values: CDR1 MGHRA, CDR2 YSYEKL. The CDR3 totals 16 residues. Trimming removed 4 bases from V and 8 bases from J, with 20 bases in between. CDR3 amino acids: CASSPWGMTVGEKLFF. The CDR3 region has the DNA TGCGCCAGCAGCCCTTGGGGAATGACGGTGGGGGAAAAACTGTTTTTT.

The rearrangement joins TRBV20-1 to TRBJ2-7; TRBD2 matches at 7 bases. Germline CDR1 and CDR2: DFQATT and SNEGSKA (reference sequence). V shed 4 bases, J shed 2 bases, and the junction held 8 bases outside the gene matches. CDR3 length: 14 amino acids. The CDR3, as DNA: TGCAGTGCTAAGCTAAGCGGGACTGCCTACGAGCAGTACTTC. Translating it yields CSAKLSGTAYEQYF.

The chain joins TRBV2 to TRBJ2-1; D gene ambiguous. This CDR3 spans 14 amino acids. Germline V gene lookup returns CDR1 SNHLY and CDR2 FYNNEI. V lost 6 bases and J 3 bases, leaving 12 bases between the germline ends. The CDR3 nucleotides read TGTGCCAGCAGCGAACCGGGCATCTACAATGAGCAGTTCTTC. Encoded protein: CASSEPGIYNEQFF.

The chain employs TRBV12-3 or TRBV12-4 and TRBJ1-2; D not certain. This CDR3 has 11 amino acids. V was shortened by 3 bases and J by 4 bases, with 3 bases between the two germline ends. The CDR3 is CASSLSYGYTF. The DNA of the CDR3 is TGTGCCAGCAGTTTGAGCTATGGCTACACCTTC.

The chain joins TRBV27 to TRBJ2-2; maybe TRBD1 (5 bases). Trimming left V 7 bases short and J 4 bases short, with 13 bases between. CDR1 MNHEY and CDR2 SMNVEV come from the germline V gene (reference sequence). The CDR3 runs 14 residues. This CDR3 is CASNRAGSTGELFF. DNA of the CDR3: TGTGCCAGCAATAGGGCAGGGTCCACCGGGGAGCTGTTTTTT.

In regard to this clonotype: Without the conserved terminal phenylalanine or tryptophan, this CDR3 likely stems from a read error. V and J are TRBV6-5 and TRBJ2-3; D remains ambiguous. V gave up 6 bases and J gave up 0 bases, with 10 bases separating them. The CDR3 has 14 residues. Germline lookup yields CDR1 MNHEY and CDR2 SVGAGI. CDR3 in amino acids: CASSKKPSTDTQYL. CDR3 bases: TGTGCCAGCAGCAAGAAACCTAGCACAGATACGCAGTATCTT.

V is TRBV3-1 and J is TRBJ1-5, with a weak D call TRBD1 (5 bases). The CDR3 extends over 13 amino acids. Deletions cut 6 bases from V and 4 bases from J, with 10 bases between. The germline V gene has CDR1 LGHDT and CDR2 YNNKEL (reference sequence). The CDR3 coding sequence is TGTGCCAGCAGTTCGACAGTTAATCAGCCCCAGCATTTT. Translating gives CASSSTVNQPQHF.

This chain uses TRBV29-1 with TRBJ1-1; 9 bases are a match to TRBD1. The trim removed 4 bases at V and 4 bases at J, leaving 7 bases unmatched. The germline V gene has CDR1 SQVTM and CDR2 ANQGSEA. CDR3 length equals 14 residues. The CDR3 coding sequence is TGCAGCGTTGGAAACAGGGGGCTTCCCACTGAAGCTTTCTTT. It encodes CSVGNRGLPTEAFF.

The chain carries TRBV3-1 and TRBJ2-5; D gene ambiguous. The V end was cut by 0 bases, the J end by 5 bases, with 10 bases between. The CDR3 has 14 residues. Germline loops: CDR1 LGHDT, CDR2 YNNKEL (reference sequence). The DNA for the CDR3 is TGTGCCAGCAGCCAAGATTGGGCCGGGGAGACCCAGTACTTC. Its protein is CASSQDWAGETQYF.

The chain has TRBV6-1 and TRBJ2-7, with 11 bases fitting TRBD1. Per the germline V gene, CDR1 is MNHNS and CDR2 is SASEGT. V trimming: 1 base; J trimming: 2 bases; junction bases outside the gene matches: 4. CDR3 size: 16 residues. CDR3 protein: CASSEDTGQGAYEQYF. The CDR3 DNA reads TGTGCCAGCAGTGAAGACACGGGACAGGGGGCCTACGAGCAGTACTTC.

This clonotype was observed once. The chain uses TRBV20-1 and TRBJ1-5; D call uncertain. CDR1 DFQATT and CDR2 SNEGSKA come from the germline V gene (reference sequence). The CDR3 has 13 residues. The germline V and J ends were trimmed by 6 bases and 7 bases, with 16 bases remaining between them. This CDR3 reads CSAEGKTIQPQHF. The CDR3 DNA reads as TGCAGTGCAGAGGGAAAGACCATCCAGCCCCAGCATTTT.

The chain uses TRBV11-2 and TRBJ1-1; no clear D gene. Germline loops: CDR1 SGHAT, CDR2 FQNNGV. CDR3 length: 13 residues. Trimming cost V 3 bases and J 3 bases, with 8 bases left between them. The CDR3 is CASSFGDYTEAFF. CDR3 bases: TGTGCCAGCAGCTTCGGTGACTACACTGAAGCTTTCTTT.

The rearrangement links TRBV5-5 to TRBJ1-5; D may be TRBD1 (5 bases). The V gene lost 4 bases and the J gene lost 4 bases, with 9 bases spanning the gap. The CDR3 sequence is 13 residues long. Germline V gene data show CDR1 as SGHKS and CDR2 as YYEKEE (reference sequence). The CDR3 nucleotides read TGTGCCAGCAGCCCGTGGGGGAATCAGCCCCAGCATTTT. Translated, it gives CASSPWGNQPQHF.

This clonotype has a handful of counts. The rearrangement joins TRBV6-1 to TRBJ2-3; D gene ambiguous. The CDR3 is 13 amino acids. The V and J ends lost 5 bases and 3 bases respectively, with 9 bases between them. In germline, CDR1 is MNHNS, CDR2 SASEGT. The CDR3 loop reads CASSNSLTDTQYF. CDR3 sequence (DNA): TGTGCCAGCAGTAATTCCCTAACAGATACGCAGTATTTT.

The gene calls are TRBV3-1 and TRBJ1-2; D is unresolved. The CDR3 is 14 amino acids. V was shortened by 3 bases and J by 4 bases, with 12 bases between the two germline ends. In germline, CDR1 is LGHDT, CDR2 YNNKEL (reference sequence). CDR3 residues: CASSQKGISYGYTF. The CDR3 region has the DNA TGTGCCAGCAGCCAGAAGGGAATCTCCTATGGCTACACCTTC.

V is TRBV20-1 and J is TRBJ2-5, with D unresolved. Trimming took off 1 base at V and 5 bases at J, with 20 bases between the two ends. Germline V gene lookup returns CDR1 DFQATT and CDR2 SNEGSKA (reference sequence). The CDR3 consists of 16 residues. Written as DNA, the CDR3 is TGCAGTGCTAGAGCGGACGGTCCACCCCCGAGGGAGACCCAGTACTTC. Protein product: CSARADGPPPRETQYF.

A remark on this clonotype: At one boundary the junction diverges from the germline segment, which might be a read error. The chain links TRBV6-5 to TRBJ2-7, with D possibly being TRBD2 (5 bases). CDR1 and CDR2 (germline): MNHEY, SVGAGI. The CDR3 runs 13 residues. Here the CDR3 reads CASSFEGAYEQYF. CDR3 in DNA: TGTGCCAGTAGTTTTGAGGGAGCCTACGAGCAGTACTTC.

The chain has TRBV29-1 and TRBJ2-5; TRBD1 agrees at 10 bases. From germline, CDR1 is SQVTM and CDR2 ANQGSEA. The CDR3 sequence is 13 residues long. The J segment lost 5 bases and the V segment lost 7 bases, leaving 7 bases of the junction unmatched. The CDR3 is CSARGQGLETQYF. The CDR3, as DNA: TGCAGCGCTCGGGGACAGGGGCTGGAGACCCAGTACTTC.

Written as DNA, the CDR3 is TGTGCCAGCATGGATCCGGGACTAGCGGGAGTTCTCTACGAGCAGTACTTC. It encodes CASMDPGLAGVLYEQYF. The genes are TRBV6-2 or TRBV6-3 and TRBJ2-7; 14 bases match TRBD2. Germline V lookup: CDR1 MNHEY, CDR2 SVGEGT. CDR3 length: 17 amino acids. Losses at the gene ends were 7 bases for V and 3 bases for J; bases not matched to a gene: 11.

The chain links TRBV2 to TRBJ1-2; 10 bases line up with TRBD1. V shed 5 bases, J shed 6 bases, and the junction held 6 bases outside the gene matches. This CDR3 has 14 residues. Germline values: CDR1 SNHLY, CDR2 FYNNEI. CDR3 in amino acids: CASSLDRGSDGYTF. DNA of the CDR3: TGTGCCAGCAGTCTGGACAGGGGGTCCGATGGCTACACCTTC.

The CDR3 loop is CSASAGSENQPQHF. For the CDR3, the DNA is TGCAGTGCTAGTGCGGGGTCGGAAAATCAGCCCCAGCATTTT. The chain employs TRBV20-1 and TRBJ1-5; D remains ambiguous. The CDR3 consists of 14 residues. The germline V and J ends were trimmed by 3 bases and 4 bases, with 13 bases remaining between them. CDR1 is DFQATT, CDR2 SNEGSKA, per germline (reference sequence).

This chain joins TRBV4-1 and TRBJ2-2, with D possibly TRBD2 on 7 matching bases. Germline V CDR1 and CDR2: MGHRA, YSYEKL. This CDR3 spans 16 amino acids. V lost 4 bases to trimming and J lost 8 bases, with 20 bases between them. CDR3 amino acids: CASSRGGTWLGGELFF. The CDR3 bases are TGCGCCAGCAGCCGCGGGGGCACCTGGTTGGGAGGGGAGCTGTTTTTT.

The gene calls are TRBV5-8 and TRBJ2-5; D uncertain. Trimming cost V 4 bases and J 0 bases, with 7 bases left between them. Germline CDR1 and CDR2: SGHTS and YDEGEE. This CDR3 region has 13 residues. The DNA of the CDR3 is TGTGCCAGCAGCCTCTACAACCAAGAGACCCAGTACTTC. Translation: CASSLYNQETQYF.

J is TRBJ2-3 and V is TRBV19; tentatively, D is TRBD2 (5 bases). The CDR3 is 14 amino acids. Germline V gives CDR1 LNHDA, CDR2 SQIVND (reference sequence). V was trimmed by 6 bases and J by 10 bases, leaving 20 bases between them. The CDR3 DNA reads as TGTGCCAGTAGCCGGCTGGGTGCCGGGATCCCGCAGTATTTT. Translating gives CASSRLGAGIPQYF.